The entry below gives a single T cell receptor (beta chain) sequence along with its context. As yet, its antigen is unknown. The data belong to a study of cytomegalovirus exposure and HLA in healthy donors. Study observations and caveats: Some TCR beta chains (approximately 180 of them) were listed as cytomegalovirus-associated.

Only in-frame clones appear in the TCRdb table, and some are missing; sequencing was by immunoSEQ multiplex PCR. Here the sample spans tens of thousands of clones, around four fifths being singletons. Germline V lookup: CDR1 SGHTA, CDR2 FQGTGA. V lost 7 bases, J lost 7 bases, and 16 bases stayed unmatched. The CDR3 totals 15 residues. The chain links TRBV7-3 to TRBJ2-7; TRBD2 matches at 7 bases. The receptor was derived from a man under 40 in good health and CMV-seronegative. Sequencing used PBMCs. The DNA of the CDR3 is TGTGCCAGCACCTCCTTCTTCCGGGAGGCCAGGGAGCAGTACTTC. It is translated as CASTSFFREAREQYF.